The next 7 T cell receptor beta chains were all read from a single sample in a study of blood T cell repertoires in COVID-19. Some clones are missing from TCRdb's copy, which holds only in-frame ones; the method was immunoSEQ multiplex PCR. The sample lists about 55,000 clones; around 90% were seen once. The sample comprised peripheral blood. All receptors come from a man older than 75 with acute or convalescent COVID-19.

The J gene is TRBJ2-3, the V gene TRBV7-3, with TRBD2 matching over 11 bases. Germline lookup yields CDR1 SGHTA and CDR2 FQGTGA. The V and J ends lost 4 bases and 4 bases, in that order; junction bases with no gene match: 1. The CDR3 has 14 residues. The CDR3 bases are TGTGCCAGCAGCTCGGGACTAGCGGCAGATACGCAGTATTTT. Its translation: CASSSGLAADTQYF.

In this sample, this clone turned up once. The chain is built from TRBV28 and TRBJ2-2; 8 nucleotides line up with TRBD2. CDR1 is MDHEN, CDR2 SYDVKM, per germline. Trimming removed 9 bases from V and 7 bases from J; junction bases left unmatched: 7. This CDR3 contains 13 residues. CDR3 residues: CASFGGAIGELFF. DNA of the CDR3: TGTGCCAGTTTCGGGGGGGCAATCGGGGAGCTGTTTTTT.

The V call is TRBV12-3 or TRBV12-4, the J call TRBJ2-5; 7 nucleotides agree with TRBD1. After removal of 3 bases from V and 11 bases from J, the junction contained 9 bases not matched to a gene. The CDR3 totals 13 residues. The CDR3 sequence is CASSFGQGEVQYF. CDR3 sequence (DNA): TGTGCCAGCAGTTTTGGGCAGGGGGAAGTGCAGTACTTC.

This chain links TRBV9 with TRBJ1-3; tentative D call: TRBD1 (5 bases). The V end lost 1 base, the J end lost 0 bases, and 8 bases lay between the germline ends. Germline CDR1 reads SGDLS; CDR2 reads YYNGEE. CDR3 size: 15 residues. The CDR3 here is CASSVTDSSGNTIYF. The CDR3 DNA is TGTGCCAGCAGCGTAACAGACAGCTCTGGAAACACCATATATTTT.

This sequence joins TRBV28 and TRBJ1-6, with D unclear. The germline V gene has CDR1 MDHEN and CDR2 SYDVKM. V was clipped by 6 bases and J by 9 bases, with 12 bases between them. The CDR3 consists of 13 residues. CDR3 nucleotide sequence: TGTGCCAGCAGGCGGGGAACGGGTTCACCCCTCCACTTT. It is translated as CASRRGTGSPLHF.

The chain carries TRBV5-4 and TRBJ2-7; 7 bases are a match to TRBD1. Germline V gives CDR1 SGHNT, CDR2 YYREEE (reference sequence). The CDR3 is 13 amino acids. J lost 2 bases, V lost 4 bases, and 3 bases had no gene match. This CDR3 is CASSMTGTYEQYF. The CDR3 bases are TGTGCCAGCAGCATGACAGGGACCTACGAGCAGTACTTC.

The chain recombines TRBV6-5 with TRBJ1-2; D is undetermined. Germline V gene sequence: CDR1 MNHEY, CDR2 SVGAGI. Trimming removed 5 bases from V and 1 base from J, with 8 bases in between. There are 13 residues in the CDR3. The CDR3 reads CASSLEGNYGYTF. In nucleotides, the CDR3 is TGTGCCAGCAGTCTCGAGGGTAACTATGGCTACACCTTC.